The clone carrying this TCR beta chain was seen a few times. What it binds is not known. This entry comes from a study of cytotoxic CD8 clonotypes in ibrutinib-treated CLL. Study information: Mean productive templates were under 270,000; mean productive rearrangements were approximately 94,000. Regarding the study as a whole: Sampling times, which were not matched between the groups, differed between sustained-remission patients and progressing patients. Public clonotypes, an uncommon group, contracted or remained stable on treatment. Clonality at baseline surpassed age-matched healthy donors and tracked circulating CD8+ T-cell counts.

Assay used: immunoSEQ multiplex PCR; TCRdb lists only in-frame clones, some missing. Among some 200,000 clones listed, approximately 79% were seen once. This CDR3 comprises 18 residues. The V segment lost 4 bases and the J segment 3 bases; nucleotides outside the gene matches: 12. Germline V gene data show CDR1 as MGHDK and CDR2 as SYGVNS. The chain couples TRBV25-1 to TRBJ1-3, with 10 bases lining up with TRBD1. The TCR originated in a human donor with chronic lymphocytic leukemia. The sequencing here drew on PBMCs, taken after 12 months of ibrutinib treatment. CDR3: CASSGHTGTGEYGNTIYF. The CDR3 DNA is TGTGCCAGCAGTGGACATACAGGGACAGGGGAGTATGGAAACACCATATATTTT.